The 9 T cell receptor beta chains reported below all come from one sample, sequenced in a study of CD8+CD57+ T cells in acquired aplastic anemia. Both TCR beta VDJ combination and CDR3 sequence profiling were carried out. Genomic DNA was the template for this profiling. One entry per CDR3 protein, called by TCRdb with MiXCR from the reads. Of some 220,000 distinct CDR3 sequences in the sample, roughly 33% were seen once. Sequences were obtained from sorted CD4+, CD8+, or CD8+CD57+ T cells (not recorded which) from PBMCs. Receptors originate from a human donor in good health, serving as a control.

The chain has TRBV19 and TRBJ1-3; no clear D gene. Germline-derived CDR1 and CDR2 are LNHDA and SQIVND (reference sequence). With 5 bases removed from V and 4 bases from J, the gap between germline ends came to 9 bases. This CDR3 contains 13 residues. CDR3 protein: CASSSHSGNTIYF. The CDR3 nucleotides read TGTGCCAGTAGTTCGCACAGCGGAAACACCATATATTTT.

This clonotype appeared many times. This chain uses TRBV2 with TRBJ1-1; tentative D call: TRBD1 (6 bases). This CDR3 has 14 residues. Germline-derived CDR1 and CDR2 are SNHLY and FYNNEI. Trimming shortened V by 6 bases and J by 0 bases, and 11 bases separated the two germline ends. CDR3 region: CASRGGLMNTEAFF. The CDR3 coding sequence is TGTGCCAGCAGAGGGGGACTTATGAACACTGAAGCTTTCTTT.

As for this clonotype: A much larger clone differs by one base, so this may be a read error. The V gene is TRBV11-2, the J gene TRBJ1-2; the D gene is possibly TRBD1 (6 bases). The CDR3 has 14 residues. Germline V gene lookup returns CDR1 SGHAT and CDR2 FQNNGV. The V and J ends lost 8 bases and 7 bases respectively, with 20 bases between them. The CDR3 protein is CASSPGAGDCGYTF. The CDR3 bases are TGTGCCAGCTCACCCGGGGCAGGGGACTGTGGCTACACCTTC. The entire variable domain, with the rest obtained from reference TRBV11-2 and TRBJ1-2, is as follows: EAGVAQSPRYKIIEKRQSVAFWCNPISGHATLYWYQQILGQGPKLLIQFQNNGVVDDSQLPKDRFSAERLKGVDSTLKIQPAKLEDSAVYLCASSPGAGDCGYTFGSGTRLTVV.

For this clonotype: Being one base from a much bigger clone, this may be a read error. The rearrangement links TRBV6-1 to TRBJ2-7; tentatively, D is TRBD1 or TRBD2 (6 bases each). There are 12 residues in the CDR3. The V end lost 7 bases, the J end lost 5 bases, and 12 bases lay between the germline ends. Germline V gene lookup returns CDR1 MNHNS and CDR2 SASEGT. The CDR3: CASTEGGNEQYF. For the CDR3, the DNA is TGTGCCAGCACGGAGGGGGGAAACGAGCAGTACTTC.

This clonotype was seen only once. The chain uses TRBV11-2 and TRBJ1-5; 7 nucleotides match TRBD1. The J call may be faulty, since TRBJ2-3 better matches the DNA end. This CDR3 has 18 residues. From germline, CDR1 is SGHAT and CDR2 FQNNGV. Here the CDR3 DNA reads TGTGCCAGCAGCTTATCTGGTCGATTAGGGGGCGCCGATCAGCCCCAGTATTTT. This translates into CASSLSGRLGGADQPQYF.

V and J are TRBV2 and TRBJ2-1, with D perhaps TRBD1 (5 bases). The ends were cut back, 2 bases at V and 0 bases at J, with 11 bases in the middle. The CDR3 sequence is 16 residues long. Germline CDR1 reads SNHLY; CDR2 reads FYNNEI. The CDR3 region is CASSESTASSYNEQFF. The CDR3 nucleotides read TGTGCCAGCAGTGAATCGACAGCGAGCTCCTACAATGAGCAGTTCTTC.

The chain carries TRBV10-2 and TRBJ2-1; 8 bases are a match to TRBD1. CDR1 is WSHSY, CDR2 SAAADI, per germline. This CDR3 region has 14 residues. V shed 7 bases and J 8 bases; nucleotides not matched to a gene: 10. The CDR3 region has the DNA TGCGCCAGCACCTGGGACAGGCCCGAGGATGAGCAGTTCTTC. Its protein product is CASTWDRPEDEQFF.

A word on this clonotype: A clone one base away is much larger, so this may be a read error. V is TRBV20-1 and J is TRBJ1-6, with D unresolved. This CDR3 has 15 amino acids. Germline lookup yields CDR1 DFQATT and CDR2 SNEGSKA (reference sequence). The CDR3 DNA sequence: TGCAGTCCTAGAGGCGGCAGCTCCTATAATTCACCCCTCCACTTT. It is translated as CSPRGGSSYNSPLHF.

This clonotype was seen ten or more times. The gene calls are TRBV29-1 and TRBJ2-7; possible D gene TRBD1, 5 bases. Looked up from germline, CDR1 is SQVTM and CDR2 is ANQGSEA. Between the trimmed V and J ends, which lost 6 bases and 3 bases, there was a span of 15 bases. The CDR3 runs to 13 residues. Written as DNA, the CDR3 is TGCAGCGTAGCTCAGACAGCATACTACGAGCAGTACTTC. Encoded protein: CSVAQTAYYEQYF.